Following are 16 T cell receptor beta chains from one sample sequenced in a study of beta chain features in type 1 diabetes. Notes on the study in general: All four CD4+ subsets from Type 1 diabetes patients carried moderately but significantly shorter TCRB CDR3s.

Isolated RNA was reverse transcribed in full, so expressed TCRB transcripts were sequenced. Only in-frame clones appear in the TCRdb table, and some are missing; sequencing was by immunoSEQ multiplex PCR. The sample gives about 700,000 clones, roughly 13% of which show up once; around 0.022% is in the top ten. No antigen has been assigned to these receptors. The sample comprised naive CD4+ T cells from blood. The receptors stem from a man younger than 30 with type 1 diabetes.

The chain has TRBV14 and TRBJ1-2; D not certain. Trimming left V 4 bases short and J 3 bases short, with 9 bases between. Germline-derived CDR1 and CDR2 are SGHDN and FVKESK. The CDR3 consists of 13 residues. The CDR3 DNA follows: TGTGCCAGCAGCCTAGGGAGTGACTATGGCTACACCTTC. Translating it yields CASSLGSDYGYTF.

The chain has TRBV7-2 and TRBJ2-5, with 15 nucleotides matching TRBD2. V lost 3 bases and J lost 0; bases outside the gene matches: 5. The germline CDR1 and CDR2 sequences are SGHTA and FQGNSA. The CDR3 has 18 amino acids. The CDR3 nucleotides read TGTGCCAGCAGCTTGGGACTAGCGGGGGGCTCGTACCAAGAGACCCAGTACTTC. This encodes CASSLGLAGGSYQETQYF.

Many counts were recorded for this clone. Other DNA sequences in the same sample also yield this CDR3. The chain has TRBV29-1 and TRBJ1-4, with D uncertain. The V gene's germline CDR1 is SQVTM and CDR2 ANQGSEA. The CDR3 is made up of 13 amino acids. Trimming cost V 4 bases and J 4 bases, with 10 bases left between them. The CDR3 here is CSVVAGVNEKLFF. The CDR3 nucleotides are TGCAGCGTTGTAGCCGGGGTTAATGAAAAACTGTTTTTT.

This chain connects TRBV15 to TRBJ2-3; 8 positions agree with TRBD2. CDR1 LNHNV and CDR2 YYDKDF come from the germline V gene (reference sequence). This CDR3 spans 18 amino acids. V shed 3 bases and J 6 bases; nucleotides not matched to a gene: 17. This CDR3 is CATSRTRIAGGPEDTQYF. In nucleotides, the CDR3 is TGTGCCACCAGCAGGACTCGAATCGCGGGGGGCCCAGAGGATACGCAGTATTTT.

Comments on this clone: Other DNA sequences within the sample encode an identical CDR3. J is TRBJ1-5 and V is TRBV15; D is ambiguous. Trimming left V 1 base short and J 0 bases short, with 4 bases between. This CDR3 is 14 amino acids long. The germline gives CDR1 LNHNV, CDR2 YYDKDF (reference sequence). The DNA for the CDR3 is TGTGCCACCAGCAGAGCGAGTAGCAATCAGCCCCAGCATTTT. Amino acid sequence: CATSRASSNQPQHF.

This clone showed up just a few times. This chain joins TRBV2 and TRBJ2-7, with 9 positions matching TRBD1. This CDR3 contains 14 residues. V shed 7 bases, J shed 2 bases, and the junction held 6 bases outside the gene matches. Germline V gene lookup returns CDR1 SNHLY and CDR2 FYNNEI. CDR3 DNA sequence: TGTGCCAGCACCCCGGACAGGGGTCCCTACGAGCAGTACTTC. Residues: CASTPDRGPYEQYF.

The V gene is TRBV5-1, the J gene TRBJ2-7, with D unclear. CDR1 and CDR2 from the germline V gene are SGHRS and YFSETQ. The CDR3 runs to 15 residues. Trimming left V 5 bases short and J 3 bases short, with 18 bases between. CDR3 region: CASRAPDRAVYEQYF. The CDR3 coding sequence is TGCGCCAGCAGAGCACCGGACCGTGCAGTCTACGAGCAGTACTTC. Full variable domain (remainder filled in from reference TRBV5-1 and TRBJ2-7): KAGVTQTPRYLIKTRGQQVTLSCSPISGHRSVSWYQQTPGQGLQFLFEYFSETQRNKGNFPGRFSGRQFSNSRSEMNVSTLELGDSALYLCASRAPDRAVYEQYFGPGTRLTVT.

The chain joins TRBV20-1 to TRBJ2-7; D is unclear. V was pared by 6 bases and J by 4 bases, with 10 bases between. There are 11 residues in the CDR3. Germline V gene lookup returns CDR1 DFQATT and CDR2 SNEGSKA (reference sequence). Here the CDR3 DNA reads TGCAGTGCGGGTCAAAAGTACGAGCAGTACTTC. Amino acid sequence: CSAGQKYEQYF.

The chain joins TRBV4-1 to TRBJ1-2; 7 nucleotides line up with TRBD1. The CDR3 spans 14 residues. Trimming cost V 3 bases and J 8 bases; bases outside gene matches: 9. Germline loops: CDR1 MGHRA, CDR2 YSYEKL. In nucleotides, the CDR3 is TGCGCCAGCAGCCAGCCGACAGGGTTCAGGGGCTACACCTTC. This translates into CASSQPTGFRGYTF.

V and J are TRBV7-2 and TRBJ1-1; maybe TRBD1 (6 bases). V was shortened by 6 bases and J by 1 base, with 9 bases between the two germline ends. CDR3 length: 13 amino acids. Germline-derived CDR1 and CDR2 are SGHTA and FQGNSA. This CDR3 reads CASSLQGNTEAFF. In DNA, the CDR3 is TGTGCCAGCAGTCTACAGGGGAACACTGAAGCTTTCTTT.

This clone was counted a few times. The rearrangement uses TRBV29-1 and TRBJ1-1, with a weak D call TRBD1 (6 bases). The V and J ends lost 5 bases and 6 bases respectively, with 13 bases between them. The CDR3 has 12 amino acids. The germline V gene encodes CDR1 SQVTM and CDR2 ANQGSEA. The CDR3 DNA reads as TGCAGCGTTAAACAGGGTCGCGCTGAAGCTTTCTTT. Its translation: CSVKQGRAEAFF.

This clone was observed a few times. The J gene is TRBJ1-5, the V gene TRBV30; 7 bases are a match to TRBD1. Germline loops: CDR1 GTSNPN, CDR2 SVGIG (reference sequence). The CDR3 has 14 residues. With 2 bases clipped from V and 3 bases from J, the junction kept 4 bases outside the gene matches. The CDR3 DNA sequence: TGTGCCTGGAGTTTGGGACAGATCAATCAGCCCCAGCATTTT. The encoded protein is CAWSLGQINQPQHF.

A few counts support this clone. The chain is built from TRBV30 and TRBJ2-7; perhaps TRBD2 as D (5 bases). V lost 2 bases to trimming and J lost 3 bases, with 14 bases between them. This CDR3 contains 14 residues. Germline V gives CDR1 GTSNPN, CDR2 SVGIG (reference sequence). The CDR3, as DNA: TGTGCCTGGAGTCCGGCCACGGGGAACTACGAGCAGTACTTC. Amino acid sequence: CAWSPATGNYEQYF.

The V and J genes are TRBV7-2 and TRBJ1-1; D is ambiguous. The CDR3 extends over 15 amino acids. V was pared by 5 bases and J by 6 bases, with 19 bases between. CDR1 and CDR2 (germline): SGHTA, FQGNSA. CDR3 bases: TGTGCCAGCAGCCCCCACGAGGGTGGTTTGGCTGAAGCTTTCTTT. Translation gives CASSPHEGGLAEAFF.

There are a few counts of this clone. V usage is TRBV10-3 and J usage is TRBJ2-1, with TRBD2 matching 8 bases. The V segment lost 6 bases and the J segment 3 bases; nucleotides outside the gene matches: 7. The CDR3 covers 15 residues. Germline CDR1 is ENHRY and CDR2 is SYGVKD. The CDR3 coding sequence is TGTGCCATCAGCCCCCTTGCGGGAGGCTACAATGAGCAGTTCTTC. Translating gives CAISPLAGGYNEQFF.

This clone has only a few counts. The J gene is TRBJ2-1, the V gene TRBV21-1; the table calls TRBD1, which could not be checked here. TRBV21-1 is a recognized pseudogene. The CDR3 spans 12 residues. In nucleotides, the CDR3 is TGTGCCAGCGACAGGGGGCCGGATGAGCAGTTCTTC. Translating gives CASDRGPDEQFF.